A selection of T cell receptor beta chains follows, all from one sample in a study of CD8+ T cells in alopecia areata. Produced via immunoSEQ multiplex PCR; TCRdb's table is partial and in-frame only. This table has about 250,000 clones, roughly 69% appearing once. The sequencing here drew on CD4+ T cells sorted from blood, taken at week 0. The receptors were sampled from a human donor with alopecia areata. Both conserved end residues are part of each CDR3. Fields, in order: J gene, V gene, D gene, clone size, CDR3 DNA, CDR3 protein. A D gene is named only where the DNA matches it firmly. Expanded clones are given a class, and other clones once, few, many or no size at all.

J gene: TRBJ1-5; V gene: TRBV7-2; D gene: .; clone size: .; CDR3 DNA: TGTGCCAGCAGCCTAGAGACAGGCGGGAATCAGCCCCAGCATTTT; CDR3 protein: CASSLETGGNQPQHF
J gene: TRBJ2-3; V gene: TRBV7-2; D gene: TRBD2; clone size: .; CDR3 DNA: TGTGCCAGCAGTGAGGGACTAGCGGGGGTTGATACGCAGTATTTT; CDR3 protein: CASSEGLAGVDTQYF
J gene: TRBJ2-1; V gene: TRBV4-1; D gene: .; clone size: .; CDR3 DNA: TGCGCCAGCAGCCAACCGTACAATGAGCAGTTCTTC; CDR3 protein: CASSQPYNEQFF
J gene: TRBJ2-7; V gene: TRBV2; D gene: .; clone size: .; CDR3 DNA: TGTGCCAGCATGGCCATTAGCTCCTACGAGCAGTACTTC; CDR3 protein: CASMAISSYEQYF
J gene: TRBJ2-7; V gene: TRBV4-3; D gene: .; clone size: once; CDR3 DNA: TGCGCCAGCAGCCAAGCATTTGGCTACGAGCAGTACTTC; CDR3 protein: CASSQAFGYEQYF
J gene: TRBJ2-3; V gene: TRBV5-1; D gene: .; clone size: .; CDR3 DNA: TGCGCCAGCAGCTTGGTTCCCCTACGCACAGATACGCAGTATTTT; CDR3 protein: CASSLVPLRTDTQYF
J gene: TRBJ2-6; V gene: TRBV10-2; D gene: .; clone size: .; CDR3 DNA: TGCGCCAGCGCAGGGGTTGGGGCCAACGTCCTGACTTTC; CDR3 protein: CASAGVGANVLTF
J gene: TRBJ2-3; V gene: TRBV29-1; D gene: TRBD2; clone size: once; CDR3 DNA: TGCAGCGTTGAAGTGCTAGCGGGGGGGACAGATACGCAGTATTTT; CDR3 protein: CSVEVLAGGTDTQYF
J gene: TRBJ2-3; V gene: TRBV9; D gene: TRBD2; clone size: .; CDR3 DNA: TGTGCCAGCAGCGCCTCAGGACTAGAGATTCGGACAGATACGCAGTATTTT; CDR3 protein: CASSASGLEIRTDTQYF
J gene: TRBJ2-5; V gene: TRBV15; D gene: .; clone size: few; CDR3 DNA: TGTGCCACCAGCAGACGTAAAGAGACCCAGTACTTC; CDR3 protein: CATSRRKETQYF
J gene: TRBJ2-3; V gene: TRBV5-1; D gene: .; clone size: .; CDR3 DNA: TGCGCCAGCAGCTCCCCAGGGGCGGGGACAGATACGCAGTATTTT; CDR3 protein: CASSSPGAGTDTQYF
J gene: TRBJ1-1; V gene: TRBV18; D gene: .; clone size: few; CDR3 DNA: TGTGCCAGCTCACCTTTGGACAGTTTGAACACTGAAGCTTTCTTT; CDR3 protein: CASSPLDSLNTEAFF
J gene: TRBJ1-2; V gene: TRBV15; D gene: .; clone size: .; CDR3 DNA: TGTGCCACCAGCAGAGATAGCGAGGACGGCTACACCTTC; CDR3 protein: CATSRDSEDGYTF
J gene: TRBJ2-3; V gene: TRBV28; D gene: .; clone size: .; CDR3 DNA: TGTGCCAGCAGTGGTGCAGGATTAACGTCGGATACGCAGTATTTT; CDR3 protein: CASSGAGLTSDTQYF
J gene: TRBJ1-1; V gene: TRBV29-1; D gene: TRBD1; clone size: once; CDR3 DNA: TGCAGCGTTGTTAGACAGGGACACACTGAAGCTTTCTTT; CDR3 protein: CSVVRQGHTEAFF
J gene: TRBJ2-6; V gene: TRBV23-1; D gene: .; clone size: .; CDR3 DNA: TGCGCCAGCAGCCCTCCCCGCTGCTATAGCTCTGGGGCCAACGTCCTGACTTTC; CDR3 protein: CASSPPRCYSSGANVLTF
J gene: TRBJ2-7; V gene: TRBV5-1; D gene: TRBD2; clone size: .; CDR3 DNA: TGCGCCAGCAGCCACGGGACTAGCGGGAGATACGAGCAGTACTTC; CDR3 protein: CASSHGTSGRYEQYF
J gene: TRBJ2-5; V gene: TRBV30; D gene: .; clone size: .; CDR3 DNA: TGTGCCTGGAGTTCTACAAACTATCCCAGTCTCCAAGAGACCCAGTACTTC; CDR3 protein: CAWSSTNYPSLQETQYF
J gene: TRBJ1-2; V gene: TRBV25-1; D gene: .; clone size: few; CDR3 DNA: TGTGCCAGCAGTGAATATATAAGTGAAGGGCCAGATGGCTACACCTTC; CDR3 protein: CASSEYISEGPDGYTF
J gene: TRBJ2-1; V gene: TRBV19; D gene: TRBD2; clone size: .; CDR3 DNA: TGTGCCAGTAGTAGGACTAGCGGGGGGGCCTACAATGAGCAGTTCTTC; CDR3 protein: CASSRTSGGAYNEQFF
J gene: TRBJ2-5; V gene: TRBV20-1; D gene: .; clone size: .; CDR3 DNA: TGCAGTGCTTGGGGAGAGACCCAGTACTTC; CDR3 protein: CSAWGETQYF
J gene: TRBJ1-4; V gene: TRBV7-9; D gene: .; clone size: few; CDR3 DNA: TGTGCCTCGAATGGGGGCCCCGGTAATGAAAAACTGTTTTTT; CDR3 protein: CASNGGPGNEKLFF
J gene: TRBJ1-2; V gene: TRBV18; D gene: TRBD1; clone size: .; CDR3 DNA: TGTGCCAGCTCACCACTTCCAGGGGGAGTTAATGGCTACACCTTC; CDR3 protein: CASSPLPGGVNGYTF